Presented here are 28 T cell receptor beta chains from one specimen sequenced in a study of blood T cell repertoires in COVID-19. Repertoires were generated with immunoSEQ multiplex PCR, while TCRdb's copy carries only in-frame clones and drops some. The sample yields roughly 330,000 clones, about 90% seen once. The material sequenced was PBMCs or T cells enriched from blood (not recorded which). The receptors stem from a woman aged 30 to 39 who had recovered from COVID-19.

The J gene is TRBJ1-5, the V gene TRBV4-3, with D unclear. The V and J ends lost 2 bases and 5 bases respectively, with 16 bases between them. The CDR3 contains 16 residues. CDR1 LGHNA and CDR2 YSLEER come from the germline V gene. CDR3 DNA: TGCGCCAGCAGCCAAAGTTTTAGCCCCTCCCATCAGCCCCAGCATTTT. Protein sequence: CASSQSFSPSHQPQHF.

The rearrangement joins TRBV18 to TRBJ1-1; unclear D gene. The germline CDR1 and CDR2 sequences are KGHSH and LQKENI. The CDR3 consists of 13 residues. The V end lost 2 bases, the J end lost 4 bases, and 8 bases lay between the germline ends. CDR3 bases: TGTGCCAGCTCACCATCTGGGAGCACTGAAGCTTTCTTT. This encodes CASSPSGSTEAFF.

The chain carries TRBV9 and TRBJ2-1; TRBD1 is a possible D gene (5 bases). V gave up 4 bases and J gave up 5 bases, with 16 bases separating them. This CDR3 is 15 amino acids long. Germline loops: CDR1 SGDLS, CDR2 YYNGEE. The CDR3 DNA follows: TGTGCCAGCAGCTTAAGTCCGACAGAGGACAATGAGCAGTTCTTC. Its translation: CASSLSPTEDNEQFF.

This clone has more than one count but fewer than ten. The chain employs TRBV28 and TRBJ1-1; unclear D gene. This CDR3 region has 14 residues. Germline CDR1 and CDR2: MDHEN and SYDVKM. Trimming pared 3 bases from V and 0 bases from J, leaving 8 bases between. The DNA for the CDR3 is TGTGCCAGCAGTTTTGTGGGCTTGAACACTGAAGCTTTCTTT. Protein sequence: CASSFVGLNTEAFF.

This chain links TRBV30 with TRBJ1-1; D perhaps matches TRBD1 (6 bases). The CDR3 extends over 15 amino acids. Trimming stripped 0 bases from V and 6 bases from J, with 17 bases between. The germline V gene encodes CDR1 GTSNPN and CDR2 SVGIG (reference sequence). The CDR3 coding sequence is TGTGCCTGGAGTGTACTAGGGGCAGGGGCCGCTGAAGCTTTCTTT. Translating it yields CAWSVLGAGAAEAFF.

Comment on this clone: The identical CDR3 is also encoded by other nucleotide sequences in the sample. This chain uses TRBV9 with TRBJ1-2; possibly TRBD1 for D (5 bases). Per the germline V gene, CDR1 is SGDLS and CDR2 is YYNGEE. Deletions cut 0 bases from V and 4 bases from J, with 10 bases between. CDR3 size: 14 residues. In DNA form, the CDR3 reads TGTGCCAGCAGCGTAGACGGGGGAGGCTATGGCTACACCTTC. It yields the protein CASSVDGGGYGYTF.

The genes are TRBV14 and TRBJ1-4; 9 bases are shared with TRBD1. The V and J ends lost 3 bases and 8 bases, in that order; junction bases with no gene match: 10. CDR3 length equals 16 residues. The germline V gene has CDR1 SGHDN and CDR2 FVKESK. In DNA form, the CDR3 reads TGTGCCAGCAGCCACCCCGGGACAGGGATCCAGGAAAAACTGTTTTTT. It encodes CASSHPGTGIQEKLFF.

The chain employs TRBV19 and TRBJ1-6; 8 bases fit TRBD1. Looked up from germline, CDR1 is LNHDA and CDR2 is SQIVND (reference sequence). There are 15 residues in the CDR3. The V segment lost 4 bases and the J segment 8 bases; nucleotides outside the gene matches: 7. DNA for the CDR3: TGTGCCAGTAGTACCCAGGGGGCGGGTGATTCACCCCTCCACTTT. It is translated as CASSTQGAGDSPLHF.

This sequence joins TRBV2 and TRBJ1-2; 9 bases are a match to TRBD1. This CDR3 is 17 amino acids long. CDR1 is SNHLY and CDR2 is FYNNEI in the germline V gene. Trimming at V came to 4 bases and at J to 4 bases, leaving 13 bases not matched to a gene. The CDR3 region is CASSGTGTGMTSYGYTF. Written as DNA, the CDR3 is TGTGCCAGCAGTGGCACCGGGACAGGGATGACTAGCTATGGCTACACCTTC.

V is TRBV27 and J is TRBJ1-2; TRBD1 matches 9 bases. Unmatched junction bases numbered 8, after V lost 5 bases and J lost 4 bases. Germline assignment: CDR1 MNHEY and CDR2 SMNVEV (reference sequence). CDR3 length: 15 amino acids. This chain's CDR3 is CASSQTGQGSYGYTF. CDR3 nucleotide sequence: TGTGCCAGCAGTCAAACGGGACAGGGTAGCTATGGCTACACCTTC.

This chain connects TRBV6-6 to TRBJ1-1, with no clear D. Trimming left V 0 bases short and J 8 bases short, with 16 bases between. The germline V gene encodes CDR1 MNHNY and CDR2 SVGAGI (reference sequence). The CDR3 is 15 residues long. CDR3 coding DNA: TGTGCCAGCAGTTACTCTGCGGGATCTCGCGAAGAAGCTTTCTTT. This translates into CASSYSAGSREEAFF.

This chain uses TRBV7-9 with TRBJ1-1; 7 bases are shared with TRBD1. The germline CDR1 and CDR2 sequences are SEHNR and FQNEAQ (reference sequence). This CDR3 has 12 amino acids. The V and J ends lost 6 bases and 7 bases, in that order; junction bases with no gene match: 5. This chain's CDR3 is CASRRQGGEAFF. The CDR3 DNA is TGTGCCAGCAGAAGACAGGGCGGTGAAGCTTTCTTT.

CDR3 residues: CASSRGGVGNTIYF. As DNA, the CDR3 is TGTGCCAGCAGCCGAGGAGGGGTCGGAAACACCATATATTTT. This sequence joins TRBV14 and TRBJ1-3; D perhaps matches TRBD1 (5 bases). The CDR3 is made up of 14 amino acids. The V end lost 4 bases, the J end lost 4 bases, and 11 bases lay between the germline ends. Germline V CDR1 and CDR2: SGHDN, FVKESK.

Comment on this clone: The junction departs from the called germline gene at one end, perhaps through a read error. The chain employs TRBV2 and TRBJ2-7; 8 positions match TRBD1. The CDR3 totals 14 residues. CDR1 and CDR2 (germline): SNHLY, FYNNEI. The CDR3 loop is CASSETPTGATNSF. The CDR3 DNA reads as TGTGCCAGCAGTGAAACCCCGACAGGGGCCACGAACAGCTTC.

The DNA of the CDR3 is TGCGCCAGCAGCATAGGGGACAGGGAATTCTACGAGCAGTACTTC. It encodes CASSIGDREFYEQYF. This chain connects TRBV5-1 to TRBJ2-7, with TRBD1 matching 9 bases. V was pared by 4 bases and J by 3 bases, with 8 bases of the junction left unmatched. This CDR3 comprises 15 residues. CDR1 is SGHRS, CDR2 YFSETQ, per germline.

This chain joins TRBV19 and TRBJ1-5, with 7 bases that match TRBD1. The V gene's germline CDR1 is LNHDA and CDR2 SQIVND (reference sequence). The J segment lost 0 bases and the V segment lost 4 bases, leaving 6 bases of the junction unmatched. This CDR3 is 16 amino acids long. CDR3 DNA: TGTGCCAGTAGTAAACACCGGGACAGTAGCAATCAGCCCCAGCATTTT. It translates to CASSKHRDSSNQPQHF.

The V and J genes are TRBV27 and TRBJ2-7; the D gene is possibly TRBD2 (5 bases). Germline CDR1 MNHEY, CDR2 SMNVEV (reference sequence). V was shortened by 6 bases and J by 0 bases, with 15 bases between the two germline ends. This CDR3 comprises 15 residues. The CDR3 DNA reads TGTGCCAGCAGCCCTGGCGCTAGCACCTCCTACGAGCAGTACTTC. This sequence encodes CASSPGASTSYEQYF.

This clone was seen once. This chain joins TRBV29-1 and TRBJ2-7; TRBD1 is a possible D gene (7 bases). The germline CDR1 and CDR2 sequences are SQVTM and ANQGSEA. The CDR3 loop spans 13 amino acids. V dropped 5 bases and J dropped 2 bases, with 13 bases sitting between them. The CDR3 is CSVRQGGAYEQYF. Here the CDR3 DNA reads TGCAGCGTTCGACAGGGAGGAGCCTACGAGCAGTACTTC.

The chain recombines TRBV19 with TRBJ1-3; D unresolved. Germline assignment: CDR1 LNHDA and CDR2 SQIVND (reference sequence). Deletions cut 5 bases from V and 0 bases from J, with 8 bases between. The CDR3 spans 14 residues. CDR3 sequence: CASSLRVSGNTIYF. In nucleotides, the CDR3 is TGTGCCAGTAGTCTGCGGGTCTCTGGAAACACCATATATTTT.

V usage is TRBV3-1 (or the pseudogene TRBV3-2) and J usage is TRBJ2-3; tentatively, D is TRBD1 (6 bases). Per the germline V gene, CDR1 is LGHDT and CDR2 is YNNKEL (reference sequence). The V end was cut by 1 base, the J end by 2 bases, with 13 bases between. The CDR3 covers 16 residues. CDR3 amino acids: CASSQGTGTYTDTQYF. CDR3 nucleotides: TGTGCCAGCAGCCAAGGAACAGGGACGTACACAGATACGCAGTATTTT.

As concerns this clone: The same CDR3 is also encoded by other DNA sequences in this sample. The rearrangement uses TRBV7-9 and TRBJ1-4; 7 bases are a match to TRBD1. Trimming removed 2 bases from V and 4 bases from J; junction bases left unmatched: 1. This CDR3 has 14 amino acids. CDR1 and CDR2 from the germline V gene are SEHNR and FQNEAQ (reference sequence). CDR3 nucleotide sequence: TGTGCCAGCAGCTTACGACAGGGTAATGAAAAACTGTTTTTT. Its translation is CASSLRQGNEKLFF.

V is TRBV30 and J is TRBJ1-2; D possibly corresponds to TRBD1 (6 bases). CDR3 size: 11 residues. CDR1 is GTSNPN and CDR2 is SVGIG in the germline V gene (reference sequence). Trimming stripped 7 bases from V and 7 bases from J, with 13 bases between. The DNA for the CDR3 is TGTGCCTTTGGGGGCAACGGTGGCTACACCTTC. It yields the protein CAFGGNGGYTF.

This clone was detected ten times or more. CDR3 DNA: TGTGCCAGCAGCCAGGGACAGCTCTCCTACAATGAGCAGTTCTTC. This gives the protein CASSQGQLSYNEQFF. The rearrangement uses TRBV5-5 and TRBJ2-1; 7 nucleotides agree with TRBD1. The germline V gene has CDR1 SGHKS and CDR2 YYEKEE (reference sequence). With 4 bases clipped from V and 0 bases from J, the junction kept 4 bases outside the gene matches. This CDR3 contains 15 residues.

The CDR3 DNA sequence: TGTGCCAGCAGTTACAAGGGGCCCTATGGCTACACCTTC. This encodes CASSYKGPYGYTF. The chain couples TRBV6-5 to TRBJ1-2, with D possibly TRBD1 on 5 matching bases. The V end lost 2 bases, the J end lost 4 bases, and 8 bases lay between the germline ends. Germline values: CDR1 MNHEY, CDR2 SVGAGI. This CDR3 has 13 amino acids.

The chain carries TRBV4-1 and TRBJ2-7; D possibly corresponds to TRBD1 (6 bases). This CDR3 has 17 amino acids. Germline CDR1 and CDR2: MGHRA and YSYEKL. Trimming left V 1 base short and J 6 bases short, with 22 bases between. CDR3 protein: CASSQAGTLALLAEQYF. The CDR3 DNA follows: TGCGCCAGCAGCCAAGCCGGGACACTCGCCCTTCTTGCCGAGCAGTACTTC.

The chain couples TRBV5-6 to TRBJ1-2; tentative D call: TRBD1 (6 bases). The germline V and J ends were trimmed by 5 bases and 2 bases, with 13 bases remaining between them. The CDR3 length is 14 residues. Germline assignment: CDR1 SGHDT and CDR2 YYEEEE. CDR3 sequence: CASRTGQMNYGYTF. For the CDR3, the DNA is TGTGCCAGCAGGACGGGACAAATGAACTATGGCTACACCTTC.

The DNA for the CDR3 is TGTGCCTGGGGGGGGCAGGGGACGACTGAAGCTTTCTTT. This codes for CAWGGQGTTEAFF. The chain employs TRBV30 and TRBJ1-1, with a weak D call TRBD1 (6 bases). Germline values: CDR1 GTSNPN, CDR2 SVGIG (reference sequence). The CDR3 is made up of 13 amino acids. Trimming pared 5 bases from V and 5 bases from J, leaving 15 bases between.

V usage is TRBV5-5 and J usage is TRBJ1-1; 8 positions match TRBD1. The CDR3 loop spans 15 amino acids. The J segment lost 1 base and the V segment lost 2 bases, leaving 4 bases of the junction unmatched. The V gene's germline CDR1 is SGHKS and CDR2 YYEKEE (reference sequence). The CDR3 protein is CASSFQGAWNTEAFF. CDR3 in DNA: TGTGCCAGCAGCTTTCAGGGGGCCTGGAACACTGAAGCTTTCTTT.